The table lists the clone carrying this T cell receptor (beta chain) with a few counts. The data were obtained in a study of blood T cell repertoires in COVID-19. Data came from immunoSEQ multiplex PCR; TCRdb stores just in-frame clones and leaves some out. The sample lists around 230,000 clones, 70% to 90% seen once, with around 2.5% in the top ten. The ends lost 8 bases at V and 0 bases at J; junction bases unmatched: 5. The CDR3 runs to 15 residues. Germline V gives CDR1 LNHDA, CDR2 SQIVND (reference sequence). Sequencing used PBMCs or T cells enriched from blood (not recorded which). J is TRBJ1-5 and V is TRBV19; 9 nucleotides line up with TRBD1. This TCR came from a woman aged 40 to 55 with acute COVID-19. The DNA for the CDR3 is TGTGCCAGTCACAGGGGGCAGCATAGCAATCAGCCCCAGCATTTT. Translating it yields CASHRGQHSNQPQHF.